These T cell receptor beta chains were read from a single sample in a study of blood T cell repertoires in COVID-19. TCRdb's table, derived via immunoSEQ multiplex PCR, lists solely in-frame clones and lacks some. The repertoire includes 200,000 to 250,000 clones, over 70% of them detected once, and 5.5% sits in the top ten. The specimen sequenced was peripheral blood. The origin of the receptors is a woman in her 70s with acute or convalescent COVID-19. CDR3s include the opening cysteine and the closing phenylalanine or tryptophan. The order of the fields is clone size, V gene, J gene, D gene, CDR3 protein, CDR3 DNA. The D gene is left open where the match is weak. Rows give clone size only sometimes, using once, few, many, or a class for an expanded clone.

>.|TRBV14|TRBJ2-3|TRBD2
CASSPGTSGRRGTDTQYF
TGTGCCAGCAGCCCCGGGACTAGCGGGAGGAGGGGAACAGATACGCAGTATTTT
>.|TRBV12-5|TRBJ2-5|.
CASGTTGRETQYF
TGTGCTAGTGGCACCACGGGAAGAGAGACCCAGTACTTC
>once|TRBV10-3|TRBJ2-7|TRBD1
CATGQGIGIDEQYF
TGTGCCACCGGACAGGGGATAGGCATAGACGAGCAGTACTTC
>.|TRBV28|TRBJ1-3|TRBD1
CASSTKTTGAGNTIYF
TGTGCCAGCAGTACGAAGACGACAGGGGCCGGAAACACCATATATTTT
>.|TRBV6-5|TRBJ1-2|TRBD1
CASSYRGQGASYGYTF
TGTGCCAGCAGTTACAGAGGACAGGGGGCTTCCTATGGCTACACCTTC
>.|TRBV29-1|TRBJ2-1|TRBD2
CSVKGLAVSYNEQFF
TGCAGCGTTAAAGGACTAGCGGTCTCCTACAATGAGCAGTTCTTC
>.|TRBV28|TRBJ2-3|TRBD2
CASSPVSAGGPGADTQYF
TGTGCCAGCAGCCCCGTCTCGGCGGGAGGGCCCGGGGCAGATACGCAGTATTTT
>.|TRBV18|TRBJ2-5|TRBD1
CASSSRDRWASAHQETQYF
TGTGCCAGCTCATCCCGGGACAGGTGGGCCTCGGCCCACCAAGAGACCCAGTACTTC
>.|TRBV27|TRBJ2-1|TRBD2
CASSLTRTSRYNEQFF
TGTGCCAGCAGTTTAACGCGGACTAGCAGATACAATGAGCAGTTCTTC
>.|TRBV29-1|TRBJ2-3|TRBD2
CSVEGASGGTDTQYF
TGCAGCGTTGAAGGGGCTAGCGGTGGCACAGATACGCAGTATTTT
>once|TRBV3-1/TRBV3-2|TRBJ2-1|.
CASSFEHEQFF
TGTGCCAGCAGCTTCGAGCATGAGCAGTTCTTC
>.|TRBV29-1|TRBJ1-1|.
CSVGPGGTEAFF
TGCAGCGTTGGCCCGGGTGGCACTGAAGCTTTCTTT
>.|TRBV27|TRBJ2-5|.
CASSLRTGEVGETQYF
TGTGCCAGCAGTTTAAGGACGGGGGAGGTTGGAGAGACCCAGTACTTC
>.|TRBV18|TRBJ2-7|TRBD1
CASSIGTGTHEQYF
TGTGCCAGCTCTATTGGGACAGGGACCCACGAGCAGTACTTC